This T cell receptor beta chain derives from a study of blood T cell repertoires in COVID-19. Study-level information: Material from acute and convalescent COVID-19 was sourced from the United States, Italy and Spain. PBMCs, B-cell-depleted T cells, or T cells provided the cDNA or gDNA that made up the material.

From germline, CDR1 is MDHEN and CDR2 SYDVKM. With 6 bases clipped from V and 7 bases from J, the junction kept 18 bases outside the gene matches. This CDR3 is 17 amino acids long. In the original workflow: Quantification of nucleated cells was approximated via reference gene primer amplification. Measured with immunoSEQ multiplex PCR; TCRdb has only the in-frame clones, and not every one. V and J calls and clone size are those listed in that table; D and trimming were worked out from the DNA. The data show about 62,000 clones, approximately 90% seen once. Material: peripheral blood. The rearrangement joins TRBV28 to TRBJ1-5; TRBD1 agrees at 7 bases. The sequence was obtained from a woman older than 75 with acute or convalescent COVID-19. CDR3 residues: CASSSLGRQGYDQPQHF. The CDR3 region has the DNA TGTGCCAGCAGCTCCCTGGGGAGACAGGGATACGACCAGCCCCAGCATTTT.